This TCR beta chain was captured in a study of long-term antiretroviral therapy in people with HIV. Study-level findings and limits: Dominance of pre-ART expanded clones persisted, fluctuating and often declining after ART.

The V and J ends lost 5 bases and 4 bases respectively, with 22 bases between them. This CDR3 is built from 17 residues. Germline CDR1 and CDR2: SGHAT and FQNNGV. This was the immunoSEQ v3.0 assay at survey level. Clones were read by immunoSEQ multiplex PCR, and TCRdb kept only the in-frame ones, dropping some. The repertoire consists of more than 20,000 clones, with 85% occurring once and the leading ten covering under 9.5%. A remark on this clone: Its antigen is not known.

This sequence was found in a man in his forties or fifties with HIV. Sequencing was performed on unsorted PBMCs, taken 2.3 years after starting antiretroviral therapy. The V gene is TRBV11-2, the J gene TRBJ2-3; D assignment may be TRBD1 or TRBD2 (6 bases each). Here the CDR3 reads CASSLPPSGARSDTQYF. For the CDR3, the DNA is TGTGCCAGCAGCCTACCTCCTTCGGGGGCTCGGTCAGATACGCAGTATTTT.